Presented here are 17 T cell receptor beta chains from one specimen sequenced in a study of radiotherapy plus CTLA-4 blockade in lung cancer. TCRdb's table, derived via immunoSEQ multiplex PCR, lists solely in-frame clones and lacks some. The sample yields roughly 90,000 clones, around 78% seen once. The sequencing used peripheral blood, collected from a patient treated with radiotherapy plus ipilimumab. The receptor source for this set is a human donor with non-small cell lung cancer who had a partial response to radiotherapy plus ipilimumab. Some clones in this sample may be carry-over from other donors' samples.

The chain recombines TRBV18 with TRBJ2-5; D ambiguous. The V and J ends lost 4 bases and 1 base respectively, with 10 bases between them. Germline CDR1 and CDR2: KGHSH and LQKENI. The CDR3 extends over 14 amino acids. CDR3: CASSQQRGQETQYF. The DNA of the CDR3 is TGTGCCAGCTCACAACAACGCGGCCAAGAGACCCAGTACTTC.

The V call is TRBV5-5, the J call TRBJ1-5; 9 bases are shared with TRBD1. With 4 bases clipped from V and 6 bases from J, the junction kept 5 bases outside the gene matches. Germline V lookup: CDR1 SGHKS, CDR2 YYEKEE (reference sequence). CDR3 length equals 14 residues. The CDR3 sequence: CASSPDRGVQPQHF. The CDR3 DNA follows: TGTGCCAGCAGCCCAGACAGGGGGGTTCAGCCCCAGCATTTT.

This sequence joins TRBV4-2 and TRBJ1-1, with 7 bases fitting TRBD1. Germline CDR1 is LGHNA and CDR2 is YNFKEQ. The CDR3 has 12 amino acids. The J segment lost 6 bases and the V segment lost 4 bases, leaving 2 bases of the junction unmatched. CDR3 region: CASSPGQAEAFF. The DNA for the CDR3 is TGTGCCAGCAGCCCCGGACAGGCTGAAGCTTTCTTT.

This clone was observed a single time. The chain is built from TRBV6-5 and TRBJ2-5; TRBD1 matches 9 bases. After removal of 3 bases from V and 4 bases from J, the junction contained 9 bases not matched to a gene. Germline V lookup: CDR1 MNHEY, CDR2 SVGAGI. The CDR3 has 16 amino acids. The chain's CDR3 is CASSYSRTGVGETQYF. The CDR3 DNA reads TGTGCCAGCAGTTATTCTAGGACAGGGGTCGGAGAGACCCAGTACTTC.

This chain joins TRBV7-9 and TRBJ2-1; 11 positions agree with TRBD2. Looked up from germline, CDR1 is SEHNR and CDR2 is FQNEAQ (reference sequence). The CDR3 sequence is 14 residues long. With V trimmed by 1 base and J by 7 bases, 0 bases remained unmatched. The CDR3 nucleotides are TGTGCCAGCAGCTTAGGACTAGCGGGGAATGAGCAGTTCTTC. Encoded protein: CASSLGLAGNEQFF.

This chain links TRBV6-6 with TRBJ2-1, with 11 bases fitting TRBD1. The CDR3 consists of 15 residues. The V gene end was trimmed by 4 bases and the J gene end by 5 bases; junction bases not matched to a gene: 4. CDR1 is MNHNY, CDR2 SVGAGI, per germline (reference sequence). CDR3 sequence (DNA): TGTGCCAGCAGTTTCGGGACAGGGGGTCACAATGAGCAGTTCTTC. Its protein is CASSFGTGGHNEQFF.

The rearrangement uses TRBV4-3 and TRBJ2-5, with 8 bases aligning to TRBD2. Germline assignment: CDR1 LGHNA and CDR2 YSLEER. V gave up 1 base and J gave up 5 bases; unmatched junction bases: 3. The CDR3 is 14 amino acids. CDR3 nucleotide sequence: TGCGCCAGCAGCCAAGGACTAGCGTGGGAGACCCAGTACTTC. It yields the protein CASSQGLAWETQYF.

This clone was counted only a few times. The rearrangement uses TRBV7-9 and TRBJ2-5; 16 nucleotides match TRBD2. Trimming removed 5 bases from V and 3 bases from J; junction bases left unmatched: 6. The CDR3 has 17 amino acids. Germline V CDR1 and CDR2: SEHNR, FQNEAQ (reference sequence). In nucleotides, the CDR3 is TGTGCCAGCAGCATGCCGGGACTAGCGGGAGGGGAAGAGACCCAGTACTTC. This sequence encodes CASSMPGLAGGEETQYF.

This chain uses TRBV5-8 with TRBJ2-2; a possible D gene is TRBD1 (7 bases). The CDR3 totals 16 residues. Germline CDR1 reads SGHTS; CDR2 reads YDEGEE. Trimming cost V 4 bases and J 2 bases, with 15 bases left between them. CDR3 region: CASSAGQLINTGELFF. The CDR3 DNA reads as TGTGCCAGCAGCGCGGGACAGCTTATAAACACCGGGGAGCTGTTTTTT.

This clone occurred a few times. The chain carries TRBV7-8 and TRBJ1-1; tentatively, D is TRBD1 (5 bases). Germline CDR1 SGHVS, CDR2 FQNEAQ. V dropped 1 base and J dropped 5 bases, with 8 bases sitting between them. This CDR3 has 13 amino acids. CDR3 sequence (DNA): TGTGCCAGCAGCTTAGGACAGCAGACTGAAGCTTTCTTT. Residues: CASSLGQQTEAFF.

This chain uses TRBV11-3 with TRBJ2-3; no firm D call. The germline V gene encodes CDR1 SGHNT and CDR2 YENEEA. Trimming left V 3 bases short and J 2 bases short, with 9 bases between. This CDR3 has 14 residues. The CDR3 bases are TGTGCCAGCAGCTTTGGGCAGATCACAGATACGCAGTATTTT. Encoded protein: CASSFGQITDTQYF.

This chain joins TRBV5-6 and TRBJ1-6, with 7 bases matching TRBD1. The junction had 11 bases not matched to a gene; V was cut back by 4 bases and J by 10 bases. This CDR3 comprises 15 residues. Germline loops: CDR1 SGHDT, CDR2 YYEEEE. The DNA of the CDR3 is TGTGCCAGCAGCACAATAAGACAGGGTTGGTCACCCCTCCACTTT. This sequence encodes CASSTIRQGWSPLHF.

The chain employs TRBV9 and TRBJ2-1; D might be TRBD2 (6 bases). The V end lost 0 bases, the J end lost 4 bases, and 14 bases lay between the germline ends. There are 16 residues in the CDR3. Germline CDR1 SGDLS, CDR2 YYNGEE. CDR3 nucleotide sequence: TGTGCCAGCAGCGTAGGTTTTAGCGGAGGATACAATGAGCAGTTCTTC. Its translation is CASSVGFSGGYNEQFF. The variable domain in full, with the rest retrieved from reference TRBV9 and TRBJ2-1, is DSGVTQTPKHLITATGQRVTLRCSPRSGDLSVYWYQQSLDQGLQFLIQYYNGEERAKGNILERFSAQQFPDLHSELNLSSLELGDSALYFCASSVGFSGGYNEQFFGPGTRLTVL.

A few counts support this clone. The V gene is TRBV6-6, the J gene TRBJ1-2; a weak D match, TRBD1 (6 bases). Germline values: CDR1 MNHNY, CDR2 SVGAGI (reference sequence). V shed 6 bases and J shed 3 bases, with 11 bases lying between them. This CDR3 contains 13 residues. The CDR3 protein is CASRAPGDYGYTF. As DNA, the CDR3 is TGTGCCAGCAGGGCCCCAGGGGACTATGGCTACACCTTC.

The rearrangement links TRBV28 to TRBJ2-7; a weak D match, TRBD2 (6 bases). The V gene lost 6 bases and the J gene lost 0 bases, with 15 bases spanning the gap. Germline-derived CDR1 and CDR2 are MDHEN and SYDVKM. This CDR3 region has 15 residues. CDR3 nucleotide sequence: TGTGCCAGCAGCTCTCGACGGGGGACCTCCTACGAGCAGTACTTC. Translated, it gives CASSSRRGTSYEQYF.

The genes are TRBV19 and TRBJ2-3; 8 bases map to TRBD1. Losses at the gene ends were 1 base for V and 8 bases for J; bases not matched to a gene: 5. Germline V gene data show CDR1 as LNHDA and CDR2 as SQIVND (reference sequence). The CDR3 spans 14 residues. This CDR3 reads CASSIGQGRGTQYF. The CDR3 region has the DNA TGTGCCAGTAGTATAGGACAGGGGCGAGGTACGCAGTATTTT.

The genes are TRBV5-6 and TRBJ1-5, with a possible D match to TRBD1 (5 bases). V lost 6 bases and J lost 7, with 17 bases in between. The CDR3 runs 14 residues. Germline V gene data show CDR1 as SGHDT and CDR2 as YYEEEE. The CDR3 is CASTLRQGTQPQHF. The CDR3 bases are TGTGCCAGCACCTTAAGGCAGGGAACACAGCCCCAGCATTTT.